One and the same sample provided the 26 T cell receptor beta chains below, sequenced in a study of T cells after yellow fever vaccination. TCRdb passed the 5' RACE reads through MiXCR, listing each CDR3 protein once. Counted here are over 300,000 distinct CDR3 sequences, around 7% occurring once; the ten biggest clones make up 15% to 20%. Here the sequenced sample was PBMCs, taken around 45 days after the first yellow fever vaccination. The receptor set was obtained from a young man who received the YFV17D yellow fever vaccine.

CDR3 residues: CASSLEPISSYNEQFF. The CDR3 coding sequence is TGCGCCAGCAGCTTGGAACCGATCAGCTCCTACAATGAGCAGTTCTTC. The chain joins TRBV5-1 to TRBJ2-1; D call uncertain. In germline, CDR1 is SGHRS, CDR2 YFSETQ. The V gene lost 0 bases and the J gene lost 0 bases, with 10 bases spanning the gap. The CDR3 contains 16 residues.

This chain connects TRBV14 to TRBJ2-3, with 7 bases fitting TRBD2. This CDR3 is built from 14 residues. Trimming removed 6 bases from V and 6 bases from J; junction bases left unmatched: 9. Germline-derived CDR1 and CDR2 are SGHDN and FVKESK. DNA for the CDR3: TGTGCCAGCAGGACCTCTAGCGGCTCCGATACGCAGTATTTT. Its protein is CASRTSSGSDTQYF.

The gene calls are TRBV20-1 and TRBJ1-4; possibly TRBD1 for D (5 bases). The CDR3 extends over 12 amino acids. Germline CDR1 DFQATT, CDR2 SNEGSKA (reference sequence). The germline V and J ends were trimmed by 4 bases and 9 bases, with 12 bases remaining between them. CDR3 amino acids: CSANKAGKKLFF. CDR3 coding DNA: TGCAGTGCTAACAAAGCAGGGAAAAAACTGTTTTTT.

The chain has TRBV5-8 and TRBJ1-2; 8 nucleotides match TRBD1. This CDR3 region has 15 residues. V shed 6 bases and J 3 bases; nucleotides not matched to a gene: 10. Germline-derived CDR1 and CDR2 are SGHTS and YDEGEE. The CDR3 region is CASTHGQGVDYGYTF. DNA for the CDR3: TGTGCCAGCACCCACGGACAGGGAGTAGACTATGGCTACACCTTC.

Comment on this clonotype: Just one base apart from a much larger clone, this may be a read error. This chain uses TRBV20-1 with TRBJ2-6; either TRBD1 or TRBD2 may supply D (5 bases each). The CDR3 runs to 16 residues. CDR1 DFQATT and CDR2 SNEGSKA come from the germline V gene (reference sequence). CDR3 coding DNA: TGCTGTGCTAGACGGGGACCGGCCTCTGGGGCCAACGTCCTGACTTTC. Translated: CCARRGPASGANVLTF.

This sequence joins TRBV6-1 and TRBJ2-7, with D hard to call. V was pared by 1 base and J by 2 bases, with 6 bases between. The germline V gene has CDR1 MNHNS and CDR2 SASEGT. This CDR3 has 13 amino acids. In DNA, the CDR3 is TGTGCCAGCAGTGAAGGGGCCACCTACGAGCAGTACGTC. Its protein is CASSEGATYEQYV.

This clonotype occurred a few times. This chain's CDR3 is CASKQGSTGELFF. Here the CDR3 DNA reads TGCGCCAGCAAACAGGGAAGTACCGGGGAGCTGTTTTTT. The chain recombines TRBV5-1 with TRBJ2-2; D is perhaps TRBD1 (6 bases). CDR1 is SGHRS, CDR2 YFSETQ, per germline. V lost 6 bases, J lost 5 bases, and 11 bases lay in between. CDR3 length: 13 amino acids.

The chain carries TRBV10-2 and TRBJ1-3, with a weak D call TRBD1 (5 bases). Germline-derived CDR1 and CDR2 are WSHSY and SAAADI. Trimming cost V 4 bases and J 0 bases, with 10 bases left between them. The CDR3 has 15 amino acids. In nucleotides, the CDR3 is TGCGCCAGCAGTGGGGTCGGGGCCTCTGGAAACACCATATATTTT. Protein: CASSGVGASGNTIYF.

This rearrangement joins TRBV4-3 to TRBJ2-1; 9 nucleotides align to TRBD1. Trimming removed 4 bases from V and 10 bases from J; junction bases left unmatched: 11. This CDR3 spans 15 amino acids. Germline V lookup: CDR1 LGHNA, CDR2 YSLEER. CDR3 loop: CASSLSRRDRDEQFF. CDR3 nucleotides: TGCGCCAGCAGCCTGAGTCGAAGGGACAGGGACGAGCAGTTCTTC.

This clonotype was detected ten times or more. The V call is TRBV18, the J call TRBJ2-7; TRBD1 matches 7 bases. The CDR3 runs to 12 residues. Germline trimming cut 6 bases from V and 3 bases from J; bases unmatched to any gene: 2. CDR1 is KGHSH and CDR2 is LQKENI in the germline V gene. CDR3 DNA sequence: TGTGCCAGCTCGGGACAGAACTACGAGCAGTACTTC. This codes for CASSGQNYEQYF.

The CDR3 spells CASSFSFNQPQHF. CDR3 nucleotides: TGTGCCAGCAGTTTTAGTTTCAATCAGCCCCAGCATTTT. The J gene is TRBJ1-5, the V gene TRBV27; no definite D call. The V end was cut by 3 bases, the J end by 3 bases, with 6 bases between. Germline assignment: CDR1 MNHEY and CDR2 SMNVEV (reference sequence). CDR3 size: 13 residues.

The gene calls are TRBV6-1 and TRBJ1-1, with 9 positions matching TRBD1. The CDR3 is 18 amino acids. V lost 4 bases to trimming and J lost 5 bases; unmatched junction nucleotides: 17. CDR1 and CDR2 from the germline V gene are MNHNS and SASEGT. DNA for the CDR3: TGTGCCAGCAGTGCTACAGGGGGCGCGTCCCCAGTGGGTACTGAAGCTTTCTTT. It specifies CASSATGGASPVGTEAFF.

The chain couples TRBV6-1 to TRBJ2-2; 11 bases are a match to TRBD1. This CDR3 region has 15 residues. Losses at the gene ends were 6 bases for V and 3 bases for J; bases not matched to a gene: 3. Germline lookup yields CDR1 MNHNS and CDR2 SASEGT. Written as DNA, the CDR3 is TGTGCCAGCAGGGCGGGACAGGGGGACACCGGGGAGCTGTTTTTT. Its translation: CASRAGQGDTGELFF.

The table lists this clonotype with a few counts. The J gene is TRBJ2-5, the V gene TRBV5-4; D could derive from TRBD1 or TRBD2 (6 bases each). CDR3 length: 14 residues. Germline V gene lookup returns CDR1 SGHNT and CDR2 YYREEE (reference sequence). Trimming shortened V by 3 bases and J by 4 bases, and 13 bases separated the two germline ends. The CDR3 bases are TGTGCCAGCAGCTCCCGAGGGGGGCTAGAGACCCAGTACTTC. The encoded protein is CASSSRGGLETQYF.

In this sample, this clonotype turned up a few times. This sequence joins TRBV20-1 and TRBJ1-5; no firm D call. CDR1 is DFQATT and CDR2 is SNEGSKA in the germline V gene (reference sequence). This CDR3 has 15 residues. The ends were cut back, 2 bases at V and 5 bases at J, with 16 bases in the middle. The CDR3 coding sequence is TGCAGTGCTAGACAAGAGGGTCGGGCACATCAGCCCCAGCATTTT. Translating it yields CSARQEGRAHQPQHF.

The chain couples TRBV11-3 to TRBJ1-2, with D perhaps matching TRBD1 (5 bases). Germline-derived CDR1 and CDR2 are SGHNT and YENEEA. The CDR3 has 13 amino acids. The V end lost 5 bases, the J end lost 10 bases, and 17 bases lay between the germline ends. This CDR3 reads CASSTEVQGNYTF. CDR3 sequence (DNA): TGTGCCAGCAGCACAGAGGTTCAGGGAAACTACACCTTC.

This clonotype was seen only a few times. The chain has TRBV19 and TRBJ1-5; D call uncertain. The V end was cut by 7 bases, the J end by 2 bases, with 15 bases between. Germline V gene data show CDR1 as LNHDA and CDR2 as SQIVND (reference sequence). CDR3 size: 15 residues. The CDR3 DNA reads TGTGCCAGTACCCGGACCCCTGGGGGCAATCAGCCCCAGCATTTT. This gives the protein CASTRTPGGNQPQHF.

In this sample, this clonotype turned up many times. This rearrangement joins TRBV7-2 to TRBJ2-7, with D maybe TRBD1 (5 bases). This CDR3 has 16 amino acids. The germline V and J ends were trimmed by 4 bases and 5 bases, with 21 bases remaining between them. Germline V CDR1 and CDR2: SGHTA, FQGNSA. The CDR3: CASSSTPGQGFHEQYF. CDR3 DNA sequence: TGTGCCAGCAGCTCAACTCCTGGGCAGGGATTCCACGAGCAGTACTTC.

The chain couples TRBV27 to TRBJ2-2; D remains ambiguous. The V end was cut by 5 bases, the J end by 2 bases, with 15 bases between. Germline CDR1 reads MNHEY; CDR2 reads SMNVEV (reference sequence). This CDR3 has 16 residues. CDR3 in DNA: TGTGCCAGCAGTCCCCCGTGGCAGTTAAACACCGGGGAGCTGTTTTTT. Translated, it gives CASSPPWQLNTGELFF.

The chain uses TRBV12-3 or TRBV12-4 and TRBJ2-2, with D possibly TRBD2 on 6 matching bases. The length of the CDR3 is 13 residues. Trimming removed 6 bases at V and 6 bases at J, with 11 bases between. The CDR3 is CASRTTSSGELFF. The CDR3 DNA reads TGTGCCAGCAGAACGACTAGTTCCGGGGAGCTGTTTTTT.

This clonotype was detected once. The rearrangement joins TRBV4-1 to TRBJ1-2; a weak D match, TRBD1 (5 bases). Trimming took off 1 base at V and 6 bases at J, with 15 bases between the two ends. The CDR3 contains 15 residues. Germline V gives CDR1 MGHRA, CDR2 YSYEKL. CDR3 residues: CASSQGFGTADGYTF. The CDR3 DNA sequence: TGCGCCAGCAGCCAAGGGTTCGGGACCGCTGATGGCTACACCTTC.

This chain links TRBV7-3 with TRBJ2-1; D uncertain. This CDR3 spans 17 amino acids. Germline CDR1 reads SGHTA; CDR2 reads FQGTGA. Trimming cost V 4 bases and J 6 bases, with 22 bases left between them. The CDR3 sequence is CASSSRTGSGLSNEQFF. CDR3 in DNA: TGTGCCAGCAGCTCCCGGACCGGTTCTGGTTTATCCAATGAGCAGTTCTTC.

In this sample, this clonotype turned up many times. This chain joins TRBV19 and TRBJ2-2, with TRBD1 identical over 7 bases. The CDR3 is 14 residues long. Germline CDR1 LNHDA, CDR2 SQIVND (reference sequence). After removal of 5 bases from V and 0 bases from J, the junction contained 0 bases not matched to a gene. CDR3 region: CASSGTANTGELFF. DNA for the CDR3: TGTGCCAGTAGTGGGACAGCGAACACCGGGGAGCTGTTTTTT.

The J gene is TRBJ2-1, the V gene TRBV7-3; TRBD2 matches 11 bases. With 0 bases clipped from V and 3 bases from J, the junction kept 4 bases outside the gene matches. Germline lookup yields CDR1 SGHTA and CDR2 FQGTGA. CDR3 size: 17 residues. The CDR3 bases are TGTGCCAGCAGCTTAACGCTAGCGGGGGGACACTACAATGAGCAGTTCTTC. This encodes CASSLTLAGGHYNEQFF.

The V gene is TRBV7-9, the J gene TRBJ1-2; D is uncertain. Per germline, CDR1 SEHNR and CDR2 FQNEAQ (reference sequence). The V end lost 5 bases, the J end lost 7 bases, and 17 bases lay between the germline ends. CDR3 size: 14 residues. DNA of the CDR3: TGTGCCAGCAGCGGCGATCCCGGGAGTCGTGGCTACACCTTC. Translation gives CASSGDPGSRGYTF.

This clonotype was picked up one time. CDR3 nucleotides: TGTGCCAGCAGTTTCACAGACAGGGCTCCTGAAGCTTTCTTT. It encodes CASSFTDRAPEAFF. V is TRBV12-3 or TRBV12-4 and J is TRBJ1-1; 7 nucleotides line up with TRBD1. J gave up 6 bases and V 3 bases, and 7 bases lay outside the gene matches. The CDR3 extends over 14 amino acids.